This is a list of T cell receptor beta chains from one sample in a study of cytomegalovirus exposure and HLA in healthy donors. Here immunoSEQ multiplex PCR was the method, and the copy in TCRdb shows in-frame clones only, minus some. Counted here are roughly 180,000 clones, around 82% occurring once; the ten biggest clones make up about 1%. The specimen sequenced was PBMCs. These receptors were obtained from a man under 40 in good health and CMV-seronegative. Each CDR3 is given with its conserved first and last residue. The order of the fields is J gene, clone size, V gene, D gene, CDR3 DNA, CDR3 protein. D genes are given only for firm matches. Only some rows state a clone size, as once, few, many or a class for expanded clones.

TRBJ2-2 | - | TRBV7-2 | - | TGTGCCAGCAGCTTTGGGCCAAACACCGGGGAGCTGTTTTTT | CASSFGPNTGELFF
TRBJ1-5 | few | TRBV5-6 | - | TGTGCCAGCAGTTACGAACGGAGCAATCAGCCCCAGCATTTT | CASSYERSNQPQHF
TRBJ2-7 | - | TRBV6-6 | - | TGTGCCAGCAGTTACTCCACCTACGAGCAGTACTTC | CASSYSTYEQYF
TRBJ2-4 | - | TRBV28 | - | TGTGCCAGCAACGGTCTCGGTAACATTCAGTACTTC | CASNGLGNIQYF
TRBJ2-7 | once | TRBV5-4 | TRBD2 | TGTGCCAGCAGCACCGGACTAGCGGGAGGTTACGAGCAGTACTTC | CASSTGLAGGYEQYF
TRBJ2-3 | - | TRBV28 | - | TGTGCCAGCAGTTTTTTTGGCCGTGGAGGATCCTTCACAGATACGCAGTATTTT | CASSFFGRGGSFTDTQYF
TRBJ2-2 | once | TRBV6-1 | - | TGTGCCAGCAGGCTGAGGGAGACCGGGGAGCTGTTTTTT | CASRLRETGELFF
TRBJ2-2 | - | TRBV18 | - | TGTGCCAGCTCACCACGTAGTACAGGGAACACCGGGGAGCTGTTTTTT | CASSPRSTGNTGELFF
TRBJ2-7 | - | TRBV7-2 | TRBD2 | TGTGCCAGCAGCCTCCAGAGTAGCGGGAACTACGAGCAGTACTTC | CASSLQSSGNYEQYF
TRBJ2-1 | - | TRBV6-1 | TRBD2 | TGTGCCAGCAGTGAAACTAGCGGGGGGCCGTACAATGAGCAGTTCTTC | CASSETSGGPYNEQFF
TRBJ2-2 | - | TRBV5-1 | - | TGCGCCAGCAGCTTGGCCCTAGCGAACGGGGAGCTGTTTTTT | CASSLALANGELFF
TRBJ1-2 | - | TRBV5-1 | - | TGCGCCAGCAGCTTGGGACAAAATAACTATGGCTACACCTTC | CASSLGQNNYGYTF
TRBJ1-5 | - | TRBV19 | - | TGTGCCAGTAGTATAGTCGGAGGGTCCGAACAGCCCCAGCATTTT | CASSIVGGSEQPQHF
TRBJ2-2 | - | TRBV6-5 | TRBD1 | TGTGCCAGCAGGGGGACAGGAATCACCGGGGAGCTGTTTTTT | CASRGTGITGELFF
TRBJ2-5 | - | TRBV7-3 | TRBD2 | TGTGCCAGCAGTATGGCTAGCGGGATCCAAGAGACCCAGTACTTC | CASSMASGIQETQYF
TRBJ1-2 | - | TRBV6-1 | - | TGTGCCAGCAGTGAAGCAGTCACAAACTATGGCTACACCTTC | CASSEAVTNYGYTF
TRBJ2-5 | once | TRBV10-3 | TRBD1 | TGTGCCATCAGTGAGCACCCGCACAGGGGCAAGGAGACCCAGTACTTC | CAISEHPHRGKETQYF
TRBJ2-3 | - | TRBV11-2 | TRBD2 | TGTGCCAGCAGCCAGGGACTAGCGGGGGTGGGTACGCAGTATTTT | CASSQGLAGVGTQYF
TRBJ2-5 | - | TRBV6-5 | - | TGTGCCAGCAATAAAGGGGCGAAGCAAGAGACCCAGTACTTC | CASNKGAKQETQYF
TRBJ2-1 | - | TRBV19 | TRBD2 | TGTGCCAGTAGTATTTCCAGCGGGGGGATTTATGAGCAGTTCTTC | CASSISSGGIYEQFF
TRBJ2-7 | - | TRBV18 | TRBD2 | TGTGCCAGCTCCCCGTATCAGAGTTCGCGGGGGGGCCTCTACGAGCAGTACTTC | CASSPYQSSRGGLYEQYF
TRBJ2-7 | - | TRBV18 | TRBD2 | TGTGCCAGCTCACCACTAAGCGGGAGGGTCCTCTACGAGCAGTACTTC | CASSPLSGRVLYEQYF
TRBJ2-5 | - | TRBV5-6 | TRBD1 | TGTGCCAGCAGCCTCGGACAGGGAGAGACCCAGTACTTC | CASSLGQGETQYF
TRBJ1-6 | - | TRBV6-5 | - | TGTGCCAGCAGGGAGAATTCACCCCTCCACTTT | CASRENSPLHF
TRBJ2-2 | - | TRBV7-2 | TRBD2 | TGTGCCAGCAGCTTAGGGTCTAGCGGGACCGAACGCACCGGGGAGCTGTTTTTT | CASSLGSSGTERTGELFF
TRBJ2-5 | - | TRBV7-2 | TRBD2 | TGTGCCAGCAGCTTAGCGTTCGCGGGGGGAAACCAAGAGACCCAGTACTTC | CASSLAFAGGNQETQYF
TRBJ2-1 | once | TRBV7-2 | TRBD1 | TGTGCCAGCAGCCCAGATTGGACAGGGGGTCTTAATGAGCAGTTCTTC | CASSPDWTGGLNEQFF
TRBJ2-7 | - | TRBV29-1 | TRBD1 | TGCAGCGTTCTTATAAGGGGACAGGGACTTGACGAGCAGTACTTC | CSVLIRGQGLDEQYF
TRBJ2-7 | - | TRBV19 | TRBD2 | TGTGCCAGTTCCCCTAGCGGCACCTACGAGCAGTACTTC | CASSPSGTYEQYF
TRBJ2-7 | - | TRBV5-1 | TRBD1 | TGCGCCAGCAGCCTCACCACCCCTAGACACAGGGGAGACGAGCAGTACTTC | CASSLTTPRHRGDEQYF
TRBJ2-7 | - | TRBV27 | - | TGTGCCAGCAGTTTATCGCCCACTAGCTACGAGCAGTACTTC | CASSLSPTSYEQYF
TRBJ2-2 | - | TRBV7-9 | - | TGTGCCAGCAGCTTAATGGGAGGCGAGAACACCGGGGAGCTGTTTTTT | CASSLMGGENTGELFF
TRBJ2-7 | - | TRBV9 | TRBD2 | TGTGCCAGCAGCGGGATAGGGACTACCTCCCTCGAGCAGTACTTC | CASSGIGTTSLEQYF
TRBJ1-4 | - | TRBV7-4 | TRBD1 | TGTGCCAGCAGCCAAAACGGACAGGGTCGGGGCTTAAGTGAAAAACTGTTTTTT | CASSQNGQGRGLSEKLFF
TRBJ1-1 | once | TRBV30 | - | TGTGCCTGGAGCCGAACAGTGAACACTGAAGCTTTCTTT | CAWSRTVNTEAFF
TRBJ2-1 | - | TRBV28 | - | TGTGCCAGCATCACCGCAGGGTCCATCTACAATGAGCAGTTCTTC | CASITAGSIYNEQFF
TRBJ1-5 | - | TRBV7-9 | - | TGTGCCAGCAGCCCGCCGGGTTCTAGCAATCAGCCCCAGCATTTT | CASSPPGSSNQPQHF
TRBJ1-2 | - | TRBV11-2 | - | TGTGCCAGCAGCCAGGGCAATAACTATGGCTACACCTTC | CASSQGNNYGYTF
TRBJ1-6 | - | TRBV28 | TRBD1 | TGTGCCAGCAGGTCCGGGACAGGGTATTCACCCCTCCACTTT | CASRSGTGYSPLHF
TRBJ2-2 | - | TRBV5-1 | - | TGCGCCAGCACCCCGGGGACACCGAACACCGGGGAGCTGTTTTTT | CASTPGTPNTGELFF
TRBJ2-3 | - | TRBV28 | TRBD1 | TGTGCCAGCAACCCAGTGGGCAGGGGGACCACAGATACGCAGTATTTT | CASNPVGRGTTDTQYF
TRBJ2-7 | - | TRBV7-9 | TRBD1 | TGTGCCAGCAGCTCGGGACAGTATCTACGATGGCAGTACTTC | CASSSGQYLRWQYF
TRBJ2-1 | - | TRBV9 | - | TGTGCCAGCAGCGCTCAGGGTGAGCAGTTCTTC | CASSAQGEQFF
TRBJ1-5 | - | TRBV12-5 | TRBD1 | TGTGCTAGTGGTTTGGGGGACAGGGATGCTCAGCCCCAGCATTTT | CASGLGDRDAQPQHF
TRBJ1-5 | once | TRBV5-8 | TRBD1 | TGTGCCAGCAGCCTTGACAGGGGAGGCAATCAGCCCCAGCATTTT | CASSLDRGGNQPQHF
TRBJ2-5 | - | TRBV30 | - | TGTGCCTGGAAAGAAGTGCTACGGGAGACCCAGTACTTC | CAWKEVLRETQYF
TRBJ2-7 | - | TRBV7-9 | - | TGTGCCAGCAGCTTAGGCGCGGGGACAGCCTTCTACGAGCAGTACTTC | CASSLGAGTAFYEQYF
TRBJ1-2 | - | TRBV28 | - | TGTGCCAGCAGTCTTGCTAGGGAGGGATCCTATGGCTACACCTTC | CASSLAREGSYGYTF
TRBJ2-1 | - | TRBV5-8 | TRBD1 | TGTGCCAGCAGCTACACCGGGACAGTACTCAATGAGCAGTTCTTC | CASSYTGTVLNEQFF
TRBJ2-7 | - | TRBV9 | TRBD1 | TGTGCCAGCAGCGTAGAAGGACAGGGGTCTCGTGAGCAGTACTTC | CASSVEGQGSREQYF
TRBJ1-6 | - | TRBV7-8 | - | TGTGCCAGCAGCCCCAGGGGCCCGAGGAATTCACCCCTCCACTTT | CASSPRGPRNSPLHF
TRBJ1-3 | few | TRBV5-6 | TRBD1 | TGTGCCAGCAGCCCGACAGGGGCCATCTCTGGAAACACCATATATTTT | CASSPTGAISGNTIYF
TRBJ2-7 | - | TRBV5-5 | TRBD2 | TGTGCCAGCAGCCCCGCCGGCGGGAGGTGGGAGCAGTACTTC | CASSPAGGRWEQYF
TRBJ2-5 | - | TRBV10-3 | TRBD1 | TGTGCCATCAGTGGACAGGGGGGACTAGAGACCCAGTACTTC | CAISGQGGLETQYF
TRBJ2-7 | - | TRBV2 | TRBD1 | TGTGCCAGCAGAGTAGGGGGACAGAGCTCCTACGAGCAGTACTTC | CASRVGGQSSYEQYF
TRBJ1-5 | - | TRBV10-3 | - | TGTGCCATCAGTGAGTCGAATCGGGCCCAGCATTTT | CAISESNRAQHF
TRBJ2-1 | - | TRBV14 | - | TGTGCCAGCAGCCAAGAAATGAGGTTCCGGGGGAATGAGCAGTTCTTC | CASSQEMRFRGNEQFF
TRBJ1-4 | - | TRBV7-9 | - | TGTGCCAGCAGCCGTAGACCACCCTCACAGGGAAGTGAAAAACTGTTTTTT | CASSRRPPSQGSEKLFF
TRBJ2-3 | - | TRBV4-1 | - | TGCGCCAGCAGCCAAGAGCCCCTGGGGACTAGCACAGATACGCAGTATTTT | CASSQEPLGTSTDTQYF